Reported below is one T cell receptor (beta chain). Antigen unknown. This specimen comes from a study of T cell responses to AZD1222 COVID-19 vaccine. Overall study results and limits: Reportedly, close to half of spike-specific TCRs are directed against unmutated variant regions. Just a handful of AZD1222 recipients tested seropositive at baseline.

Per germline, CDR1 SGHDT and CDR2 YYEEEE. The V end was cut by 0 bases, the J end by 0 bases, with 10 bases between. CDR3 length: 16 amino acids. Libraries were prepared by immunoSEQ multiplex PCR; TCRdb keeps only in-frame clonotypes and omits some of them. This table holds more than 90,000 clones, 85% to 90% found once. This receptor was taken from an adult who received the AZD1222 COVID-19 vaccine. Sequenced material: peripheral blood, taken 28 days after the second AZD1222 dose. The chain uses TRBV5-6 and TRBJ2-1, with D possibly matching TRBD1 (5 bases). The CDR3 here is CASSLGGESSYNEQFF. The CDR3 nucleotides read TGTGCCAGCAGCTTGGGGGGCGAGAGCTCCTACAATGAGCAGTTCTTC.